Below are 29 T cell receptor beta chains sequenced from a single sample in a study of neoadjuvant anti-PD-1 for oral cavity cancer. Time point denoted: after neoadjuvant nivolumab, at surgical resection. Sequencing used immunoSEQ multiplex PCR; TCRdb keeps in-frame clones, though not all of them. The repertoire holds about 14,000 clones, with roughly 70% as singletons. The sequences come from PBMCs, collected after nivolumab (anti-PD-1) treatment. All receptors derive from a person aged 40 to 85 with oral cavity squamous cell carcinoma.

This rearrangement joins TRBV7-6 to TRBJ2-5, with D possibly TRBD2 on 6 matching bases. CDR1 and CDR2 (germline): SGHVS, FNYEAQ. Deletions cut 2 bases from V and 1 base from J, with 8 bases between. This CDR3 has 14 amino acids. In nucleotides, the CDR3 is TGTGCCAGCAGCTTATGGGGAGGCCAAGAGACCCAGTACTTC. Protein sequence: CASSLWGGQETQYF.

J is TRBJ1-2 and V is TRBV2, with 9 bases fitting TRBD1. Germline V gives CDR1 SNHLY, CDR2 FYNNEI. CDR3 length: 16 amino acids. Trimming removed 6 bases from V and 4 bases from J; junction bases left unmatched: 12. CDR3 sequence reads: CASSDLRDREAYGYTF. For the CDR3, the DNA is TGTGCCAGCAGCGACCTCCGGGACAGGGAGGCCTATGGCTACACCTTC.

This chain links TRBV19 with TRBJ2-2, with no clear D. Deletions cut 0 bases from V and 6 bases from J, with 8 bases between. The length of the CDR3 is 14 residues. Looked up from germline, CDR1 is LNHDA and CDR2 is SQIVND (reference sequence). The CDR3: CASSIEAGPGELFF. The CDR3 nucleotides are TGTGCCAGTAGTATAGAGGCAGGCCCCGGGGAGCTGTTTTTT.

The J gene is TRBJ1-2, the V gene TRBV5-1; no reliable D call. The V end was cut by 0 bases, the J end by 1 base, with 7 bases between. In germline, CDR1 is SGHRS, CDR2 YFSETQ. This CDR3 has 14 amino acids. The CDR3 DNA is TGCGCCAGCAGCTTGGCCGGGGATAACTATGGCTACACCTTC. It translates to CASSLAGDNYGYTF.

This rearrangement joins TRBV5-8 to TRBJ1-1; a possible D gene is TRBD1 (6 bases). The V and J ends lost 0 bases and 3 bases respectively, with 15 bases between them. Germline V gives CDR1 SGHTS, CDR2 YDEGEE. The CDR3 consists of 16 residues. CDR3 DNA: TGTGCCAGCAGCTTGGGTGCCGGGGGCGCACACACTGAAGCTTTCTTT. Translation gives CASSLGAGGAHTEAFF.

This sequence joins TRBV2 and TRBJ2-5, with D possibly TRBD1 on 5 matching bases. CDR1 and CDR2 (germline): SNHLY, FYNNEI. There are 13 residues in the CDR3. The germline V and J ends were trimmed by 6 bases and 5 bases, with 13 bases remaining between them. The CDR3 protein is CASRLSGPETQYF. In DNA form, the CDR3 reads TGTGCCAGCAGACTTTCAGGGCCCGAGACCCAGTACTTC.

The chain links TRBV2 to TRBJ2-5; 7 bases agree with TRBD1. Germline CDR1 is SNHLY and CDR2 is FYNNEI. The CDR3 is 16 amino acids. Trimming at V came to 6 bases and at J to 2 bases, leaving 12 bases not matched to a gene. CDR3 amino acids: CASSLFPGQRQETQYF. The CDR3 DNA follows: TGTGCCAGCAGCCTTTTTCCGGGACAGCGTCAAGAGACCCAGTACTTC.

For the CDR3, the DNA is TGTGCAAGTCGCTTAATAGACCGGGCGAACGAGCAGTACTTC. This codes for CASRLIDRANEQYF. The rearrangement links TRBV12-2 to TRBJ2-7. TRBV12-2 counts as a pseudogene. The CDR3 has 14 residues.

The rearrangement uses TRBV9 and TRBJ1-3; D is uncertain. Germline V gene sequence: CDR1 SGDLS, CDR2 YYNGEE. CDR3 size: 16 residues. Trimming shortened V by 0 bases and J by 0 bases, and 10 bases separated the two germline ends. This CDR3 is CASSVALKDSGNTIYF. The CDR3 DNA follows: TGTGCCAGCAGCGTAGCTTTAAAGGACTCTGGAAACACCATATATTTT.

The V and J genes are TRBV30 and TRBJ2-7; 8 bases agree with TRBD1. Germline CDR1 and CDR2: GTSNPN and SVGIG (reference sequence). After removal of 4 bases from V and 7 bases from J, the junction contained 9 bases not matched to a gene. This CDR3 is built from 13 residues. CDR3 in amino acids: CAWKKTGVGEQYF. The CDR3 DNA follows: TGTGCCTGGAAAAAGACAGGGGTGGGAGAGCAGTACTTC.

The CDR3 nucleotides read TGTGCCAGCACCGCGACACTGGGGTCCTACGAGCAGTACTTC. Protein product: CASTATLGSYEQYF. V and J are TRBV11-2 and TRBJ2-7; D is undetermined. Germline assignment: CDR1 SGHAT and CDR2 FQNNGV. The CDR3 length is 14 residues. Trimming removed 7 bases from V and 1 base from J, with 14 bases in between.

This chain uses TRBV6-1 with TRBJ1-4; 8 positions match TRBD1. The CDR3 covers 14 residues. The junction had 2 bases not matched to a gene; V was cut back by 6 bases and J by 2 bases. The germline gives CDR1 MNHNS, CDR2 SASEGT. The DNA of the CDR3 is TGTGCCAGCAGCAGGGGGCCGACTAATGAAAAACTGTTTTTT. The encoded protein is CASSRGPTNEKLFF.

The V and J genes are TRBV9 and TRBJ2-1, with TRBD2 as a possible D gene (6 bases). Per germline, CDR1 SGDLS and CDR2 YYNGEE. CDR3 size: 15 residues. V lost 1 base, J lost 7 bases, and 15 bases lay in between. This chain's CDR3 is CASSVQSGLMNEQFF. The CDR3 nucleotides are TGTGCCAGCAGCGTACAAAGCGGGCTTATGAATGAGCAGTTCTTC.

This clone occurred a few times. CDR3 sequence reads: CASSLQGISAKNIQYF. In DNA, the CDR3 is TGTGCCAGCAGCTTGCAAGGCATTTCAGCCAAAAACATTCAGTACTTC. The chain is built from TRBV5-6 and TRBJ2-4, with D unclear. Germline V lookup: CDR1 SGHDT, CDR2 YYEEEE. The CDR3 is 16 residues long. Trimming removed 1 base from V and 0 bases from J, with 11 bases in between.

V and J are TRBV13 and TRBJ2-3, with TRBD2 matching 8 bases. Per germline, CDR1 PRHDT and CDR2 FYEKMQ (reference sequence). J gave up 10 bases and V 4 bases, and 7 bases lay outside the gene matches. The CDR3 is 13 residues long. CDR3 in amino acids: CASSSGGVGSQYF. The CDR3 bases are TGTGCCAGCAGCTCCGGGGGGGTAGGGTCGCAGTATTTT.

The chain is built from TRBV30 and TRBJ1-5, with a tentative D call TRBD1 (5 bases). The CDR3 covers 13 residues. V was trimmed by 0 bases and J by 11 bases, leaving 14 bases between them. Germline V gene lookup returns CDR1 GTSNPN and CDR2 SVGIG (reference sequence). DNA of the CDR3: TGTGCCTGGAGTGTACAGAGCCCAGGGACCCAGCATTTT. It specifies CAWSVQSPGTQHF. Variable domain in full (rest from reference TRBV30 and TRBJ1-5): SQTIHQWPATLVQPVGSPLSLECTVEGTSNPNLYWYRQAAGRGLQLLFYSVGIGQISSEVPQNLSASRPQDRQFILSSKKLLLSDSGFYLCAWSVQSPGTQHFGDGTRLSIL.

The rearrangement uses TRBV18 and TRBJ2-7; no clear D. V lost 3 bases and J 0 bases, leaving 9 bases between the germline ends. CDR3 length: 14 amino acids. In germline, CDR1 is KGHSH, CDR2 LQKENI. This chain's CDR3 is CASSPSTTSYEQYF. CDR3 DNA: TGTGCCAGCTCACCGTCCACAACCTCCTACGAGCAGTACTTC.

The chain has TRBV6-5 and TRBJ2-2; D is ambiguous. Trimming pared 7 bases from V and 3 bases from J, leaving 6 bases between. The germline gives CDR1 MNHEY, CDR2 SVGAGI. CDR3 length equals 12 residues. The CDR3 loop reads CASTEDTGELFF. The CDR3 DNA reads TGTGCCAGCACCGAGGACACCGGGGAGCTGTTTTTT.

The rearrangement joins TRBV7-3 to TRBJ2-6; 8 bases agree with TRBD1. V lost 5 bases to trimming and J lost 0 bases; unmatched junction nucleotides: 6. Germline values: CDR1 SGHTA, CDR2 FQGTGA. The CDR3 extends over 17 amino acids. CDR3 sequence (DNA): TGTGCCAGCAGCAACCCGACAGGGGCCTCTGGGGCCAACGTCCTGACTTTC. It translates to CASSNPTGASGANVLTF. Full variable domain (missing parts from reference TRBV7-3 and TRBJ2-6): GAGVSQTPSNKVTEKGKYVELRCDPISGHTALYWYRQSLGQGPEFLIYFQGTGAADDSGLPNDRFFAVRPEGSVSTLKIQRTERGDSAVYLCASSNPTGASGANVLTFGAGSRLTVL.

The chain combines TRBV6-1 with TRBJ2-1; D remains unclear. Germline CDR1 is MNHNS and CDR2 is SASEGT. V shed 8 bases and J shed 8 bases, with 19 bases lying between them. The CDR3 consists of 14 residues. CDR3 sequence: CASRRTPQWDEQFF. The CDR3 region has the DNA TGTGCCAGCCGAAGGACCCCCCAATGGGATGAGCAGTTCTTC.

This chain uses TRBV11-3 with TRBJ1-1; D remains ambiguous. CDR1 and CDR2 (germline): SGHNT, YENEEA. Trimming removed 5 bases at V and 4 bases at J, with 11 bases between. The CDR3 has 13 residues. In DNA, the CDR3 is TGTGCCAGCAGCCGCCGAGGGAGCACTGAAGCTTTCTTT. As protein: CASSRRGSTEAFF.

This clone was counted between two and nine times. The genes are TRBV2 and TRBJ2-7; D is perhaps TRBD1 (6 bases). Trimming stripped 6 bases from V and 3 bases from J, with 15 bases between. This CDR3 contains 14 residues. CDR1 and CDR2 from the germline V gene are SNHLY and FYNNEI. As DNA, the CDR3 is TGTGCCAGCAGAACTAGGGGGAGTTTCTACGAGCAGTACTTC. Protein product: CASRTRGSFYEQYF. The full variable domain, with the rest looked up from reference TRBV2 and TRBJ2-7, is EPEVTQTPSHQVTQMGQEVILRCVPISNHLYFYWYRQILGQKVEFLVSFYNNEISEKSEIFDDQFSVERPDGSNFTLKIRSTKLEDSAMYFCASRTRGSFYEQYFGPGTRLTVT.

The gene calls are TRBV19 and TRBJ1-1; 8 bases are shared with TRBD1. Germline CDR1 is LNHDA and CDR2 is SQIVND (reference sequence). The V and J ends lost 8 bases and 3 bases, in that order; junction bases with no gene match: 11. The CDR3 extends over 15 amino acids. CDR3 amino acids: CASRTYSGGDTEAFF. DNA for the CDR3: TGTGCCAGTCGGACCTATTCAGGGGGCGACACTGAAGCTTTCTTT.

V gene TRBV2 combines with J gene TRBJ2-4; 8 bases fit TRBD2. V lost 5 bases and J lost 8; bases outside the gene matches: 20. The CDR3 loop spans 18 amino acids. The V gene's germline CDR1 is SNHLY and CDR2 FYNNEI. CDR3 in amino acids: CASSRRPSLGARGDIQYF. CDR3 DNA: TGTGCCAGCAGTCGCCGGCCGTCTCTGGGGGCGCGGGGGGACATTCAGTACTTC.

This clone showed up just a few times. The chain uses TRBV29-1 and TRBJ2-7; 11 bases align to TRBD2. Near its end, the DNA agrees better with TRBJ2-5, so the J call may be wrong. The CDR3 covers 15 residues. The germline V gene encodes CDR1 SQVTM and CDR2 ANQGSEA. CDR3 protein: CSVGGLAGGPTTQYF. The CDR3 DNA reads TGCAGCGTTGGGGGGCTAGCGGGAGGTCCTACGACCCAGTACTTC.

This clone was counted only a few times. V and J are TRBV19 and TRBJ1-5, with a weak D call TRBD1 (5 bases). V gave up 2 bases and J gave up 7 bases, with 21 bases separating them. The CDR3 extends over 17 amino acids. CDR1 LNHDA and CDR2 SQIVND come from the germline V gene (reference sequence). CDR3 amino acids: CASSIRSRGQGWQPQHF. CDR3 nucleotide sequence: TGTGCCAGTAGTATAAGGAGTCGTGGGCAGGGTTGGCAGCCCCAGCATTTT. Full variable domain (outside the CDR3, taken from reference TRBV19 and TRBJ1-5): DGGITQSPKYLFRKEGQNVTLSCEQNLNHDAMYWYRQDPGQGLRLIYYSQIVNDFQKGDIAEGYSVSREKKESFPLTVTSAQKNPTAFYLCASSIRSRGQGWQPQHFGDGTRLSIL.

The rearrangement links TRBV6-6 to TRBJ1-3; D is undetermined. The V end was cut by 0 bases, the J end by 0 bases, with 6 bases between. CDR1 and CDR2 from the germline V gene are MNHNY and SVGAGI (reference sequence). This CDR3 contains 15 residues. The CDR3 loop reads CASSYSTNSGNTIYF. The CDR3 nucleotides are TGTGCCAGCAGTTACTCGACAAACTCTGGAAACACCATATATTTT.

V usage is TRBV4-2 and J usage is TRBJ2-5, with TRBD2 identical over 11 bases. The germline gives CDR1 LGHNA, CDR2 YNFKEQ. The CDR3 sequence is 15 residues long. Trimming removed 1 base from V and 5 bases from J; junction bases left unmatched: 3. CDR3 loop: CASSQGLAGLETQYF. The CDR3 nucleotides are TGTGCCAGCAGCCAAGGACTAGCGGGATTGGAGACCCAGTACTTC.

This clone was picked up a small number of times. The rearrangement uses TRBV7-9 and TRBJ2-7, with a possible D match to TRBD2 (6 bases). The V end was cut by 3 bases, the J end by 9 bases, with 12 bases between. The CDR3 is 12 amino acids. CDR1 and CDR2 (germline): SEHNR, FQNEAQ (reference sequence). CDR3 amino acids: CASSFPGAGQYF. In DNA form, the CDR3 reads TGTGCCAGCAGCTTCCCGGGAGCAGGGCAGTACTTC.